Below are 7 T cell receptor beta chains sequenced from a single sample in a study of CD8+ T cells in alopecia areata. cDNA prepared by RNA extraction and subsequent reverse transcription served as the template for sequencing. Only in-frame clones appear in the TCRdb table, and some are missing; sequencing was by immunoSEQ multiplex PCR. Recorded here are over 100,000 clones, none singletons. Sequenced: lesional skin. The receptor set was obtained from a C3H/HeJ mouse with alopecia areata. Strain haplotype at MHC: H2-k.

This clone has ten or more counts. The germline and genes are mouse ones. Read data end 4 residues before the CDR3 end; the end is taken from the germline J gene. The gene calls are TRBV13-3 and TRBJ2-4; 9 nucleotides agree with TRBD1. Per the germline V gene, CDR1 is NNHDY and CDR2 is SYVADS. The CDR3 is 17 amino acids. The ends lost 3 bases at V and 0 bases at J; junction bases unmatched: 8. CDR3 region: CASSGTGERGSQNTLYF. CDR3 bases read: TGTGCCAGCAGTGGGACAGGGGAAAGGGGGAGTCAAAAC. Full variable domain (remainder filled in from reference TRBV13-3 and TRBJ2-4): EAAVTQSPRSKVAVTGGKVTLSCHQTNNHDYMYWYRQDTGHGLRLIHYSYVADSTEKGDIPDGYKASRPSQENFSLILELASLSQTAVYFCASSGTGERGSQNTLYFGAGTRLSVL.

This clone was observed a few times. The genes and germline here are from mouse. The read is 4 residues too short to cover the CDR3 end, so that end is filled in from the germline J gene. J is TRBJ2-7 and V is TRBV13-3; perhaps TRBD1 as D (6 bases). The CDR3 has 15 amino acids. V lost 0 bases and J 2 bases, leaving 12 bases between the germline ends. Germline lookup yields CDR1 NNHDY and CDR2 SYVADS. Here the CDR3 reads CASSDEAQGPYEQYF. The part of the CDR3 DNA that was read is TGTGCCAGCAGTGATGAGGCACAGGGACCCTAT.

Many counts were recorded for this clone. Gene names and germline match the mouse. The CDR3 end is not reached by the read, which stops 4 residues before it; the germline J gene fills it in. The rearrangement joins TRBV13-3 to TRBJ2-3, with 7 positions matching TRBD2. Germline trimming cut 4 bases from V and 0 bases from J; bases unmatched to any gene: 5. CDR1 and CDR2 from the germline V gene are NNHDY and SYVADS. The CDR3 runs 15 residues. CDR3 amino acids: CASSPTGASAETLYF. Incomplete CDR3 DNA: TGTGCCAGCAGTCCAACTGGGGCTAGTGCAGAA.

This clone was detected a few times. The gene symbols are mouse symbols. CDR3 bases read: TGTGCAAGCAGCTTGACTGGGGGGGTTAACCAAGAC. Translated, it gives CASSLTGGVNQD. The full CDR3 is CASSLTGGVNQDTQYF. The chain links TRBV16 to TRBJ2-5; TRBD2 matches 11 bases. The CDR3 end falls 4 residues outside the read, so it is completed with the germline J gene. There are 16 residues in the CDR3. Germline CDR1 is SGHSA and CDR2 is FRNQAP. Germline trimming cut 3 bases from V and 0 bases from J; bases unmatched to any gene: 2.

This clone was observed a handful of times. Here the gene names and germline are mouse. From the germline J gene comes the end of the CDR3, since the read stops 4 residues before it. The chain uses TRBV19 and TRBJ2-5; 8 positions match TRBD1. From germline, CDR1 is FNHDT and CDR2 SITEND (reference sequence). The CDR3 length is 11 residues. CDR3 DNA (partial): TGTGCCAGCGGGGACAGGGAC. This gives the protein CASGDRD. The full CDR3 protein reads CASGDRDTQYF.

This clone was seen more than once but under ten times. Gene labels here are mouse ones. Read coverage stops 4 residues before the CDR3 terminus; the germline J gene supplies the remainder. The rearrangement joins TRBV13-3 to TRBJ2-7; 8 bases match TRBD2. This CDR3 comprises 15 residues. Trimming at V came to 1 base and at J to 0 bases, leaving 3 bases not matched to a gene. The V gene's germline CDR1 is NNHDY and CDR2 SYVADS. Incomplete CDR3 DNA: TGTGCCAGCAGTGATCCGGGACTGGACTCCTAT. Protein: CASSDPGLDSY. The CDR3, in full, reads CASSDPGLDSYEQYF.

This clone was picked up many times. Genes and germline come from the mouse. The CDR3 reads CASSADWGREVFF. CDR3 DNA, as far as it was read: TGTGCCAGCAGTGCGGACTGGGGGAGA. This chain uses TRBV13-3 with TRBJ1-1; a possible D gene is TRBD1 (5 bases). The read ends 4 residues before the CDR3 terminus; that terminus is restored from the germline J gene. Germline V gives CDR1 NNHDY, CDR2 SYVADS. The CDR3 consists of 13 residues.